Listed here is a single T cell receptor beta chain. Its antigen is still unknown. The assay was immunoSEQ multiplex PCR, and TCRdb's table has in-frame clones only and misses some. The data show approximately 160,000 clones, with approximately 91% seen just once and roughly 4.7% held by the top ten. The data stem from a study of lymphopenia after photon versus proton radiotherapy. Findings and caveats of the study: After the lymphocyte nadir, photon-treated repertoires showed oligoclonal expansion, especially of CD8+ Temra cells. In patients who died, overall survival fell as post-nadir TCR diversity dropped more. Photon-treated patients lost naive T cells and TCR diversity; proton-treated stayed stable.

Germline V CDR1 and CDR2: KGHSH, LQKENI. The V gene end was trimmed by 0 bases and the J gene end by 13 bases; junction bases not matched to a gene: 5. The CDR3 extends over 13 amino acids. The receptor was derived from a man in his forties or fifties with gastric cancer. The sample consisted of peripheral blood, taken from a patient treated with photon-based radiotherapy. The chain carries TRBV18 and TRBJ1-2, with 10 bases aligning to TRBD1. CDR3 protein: CASSPPGQGWRTF. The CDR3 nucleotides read TGTGCCAGCTCACCACCGGGACAGGGGTGGCGCACCTTC.